Sequencing of this T cell receptor beta chain was carried out in a study of shared clonotypes between healthy human individuals. Study observations and caveats: Clonotypes that were shared across four donors made up approximately 5% of naive CD4 clonotypes.

The CDR3 extends over 15 amino acids. Germline V gene lookup returns CDR1 SGHAT and CDR2 FQNNGV. Participating donors were healthy, HIV-negative adults free of recent acute infections or vaccinations. Authors' analysis steps: Junction-only sequences without quality scores came from ImmunoSEQ, so filtering differed. The table came from immunoSEQ multiplex PCR; TCRdb's copy has only in-frame clones and leaves some out. That table gives V, J and clone size, and the DNA gave D and trimming. The sample lists 2 million to 2.5 million clones; 85% to 95% were seen once. Points on this clone: The antigen remains unidentified. At one boundary the junction diverges from the germline segment, which might be a read error. The sample has other DNA sequences that encode this CDR3 too.

The chain is built from TRBV11-2 and TRBJ2-7, with 14 positions matching TRBD2. The clonotype originates from a young man in good health. Some clones in this sample may be carry-over from other donors' samples. Sequencing was done on a sample of naive CD4+ T cells from PBMCs. The sample's subset: CD45RA+ positively selected. The CDR3 reads CASSPGTSGRSEQYF. DNA for the CDR3: TGTGCCAGCAGCCCTGGGACTAGCGGGAGAAGCGAGCAGTACTTT.